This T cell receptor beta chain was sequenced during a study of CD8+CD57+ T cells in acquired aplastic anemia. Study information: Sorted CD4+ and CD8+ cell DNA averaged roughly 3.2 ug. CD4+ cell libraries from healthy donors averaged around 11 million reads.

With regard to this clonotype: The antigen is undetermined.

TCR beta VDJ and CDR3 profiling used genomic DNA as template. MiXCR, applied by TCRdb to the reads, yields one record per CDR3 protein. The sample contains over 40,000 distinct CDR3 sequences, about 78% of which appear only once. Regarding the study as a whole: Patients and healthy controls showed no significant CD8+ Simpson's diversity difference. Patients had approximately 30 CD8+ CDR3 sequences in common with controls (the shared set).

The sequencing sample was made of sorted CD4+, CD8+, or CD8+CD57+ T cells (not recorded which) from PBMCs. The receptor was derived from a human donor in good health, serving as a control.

The CDR3 protein is CASSGTGGADTQYF. The CDR3 nucleotides are TGTGCCAGCAGTGGGACTGGTGGTGCAGATACGCAGTATTTT. J is TRBJ2-3 and V is TRBV2; perhaps TRBD2 as D (5 bases). V was trimmed by 4 bases and J by 4 bases, leaving 12 bases between them. Germline assignment: CDR1 SNHLY and CDR2 FYNNEI. The CDR3 is made up of 14 amino acids.